This T cell receptor (beta chain) stems from a study of shared clonotypes between healthy human individuals (dated by TCRdb to 2018 to 2021). For the wider study: The cohort included three men and a couple of women between 18 and 49 years of age. For each donor, three plates each were used for CD4 naive and CD4 memory, two plates were used for CD8 naive, and one plate was used for CD8 memory. Per donor, leukapheresis produced somewhere between about 0.94 and 9.5 billion PBMCs. To increase sequencing depth and limit assay-specific biases, TCR repertoire library preparation and sequencing were carried out by different laboratories using diverse techniques. The study deeply sequenced blood TCR repertoires of about five healthy adults to estimate repertoire size and the extent of clonotype sharing between individuals. Summary of the overall study and its limitations: Pairwise subsampling indicated that sequencing depth was expected to affect the degree of clonotype sharing among donors. Because the study included only a small number of donors, the genetic and exposure-history diversity represented was limited. Only blood was sampled, and tissue TCR repertoires likely differ from those in blood. Approximately 5% of naive CD4, 3% to 4% of naive CD8, approximately 2.2% of memory CD4, and 0.35% to 0.4% of memory CD8 clonotypes were shared across a few donors. Estimated clonotype richness was generally larger for naive than for memory subsets. Rarefaction of sorted-subset datasets indicated incomplete sequencing despite the large sequencing depth. Higher generation probabilities were observed for clonotypes shared by all four sorted-subset donors than for non-shared clonotypes.

TCR CDR3 regions were amplified from genomic DNA by multiplex PCR using the deep immunoSEQ assay. Extracted genomic DNA from each cell subset was distributed evenly across all wells of several immunoSEQ 96-well plates, and each plate was treated as a replicate. Each replicate PCR for sorted subsets received roughly 0.2 ug genomic DNA, equal to tens of thousands of T cell genomes. The purified libraries were quantified using a Qubit 3.0 fluorometer, sized with a Bioanalyzer 2100, and then quantified again using the KAPA Library Quantification kit. Each immunoSEQ 96-well plate was sequenced on its own single-read 150-cycle Illumina NextSeq 550 flow cell. Regarding the original processing steps: Because only junctional sequences without quality scores were contained in the immunoSEQ output, filtering matching that applied to full-length reads could not be performed. To assign V/J genes and CDR3, sequences were annotated against IMGT germline references using PyIR, a Python wrapper for IgBLAST v1.9. Reads were filtered out if the reads had weak V/J assignments (E-value above 1e-6), no CDR3, stop codons, out-of-frame junctions, or ambiguous translated residues. A V3J clonotype was defined by an identical inferred V gene, J gene, and CDR3 amino acid sequence. Percentage overlap between repertoires was calculated by dividing the number of shared unique clonotypes by the size of the smaller repertoire. Richness of each repertoire was evaluated using RTK rarefaction, the Chao1 estimator, and Recon v2.1 estimates of unobserved clonotypes. OLGA was used to compute generation probabilities for all TCRbeta clonotypes that the gDNA method yielded from a handful of donors. The source is immuneACCESS, and TCRdb retained only in-frame sequences with V and J called. Part of the clones is not carried over; for the studies checked, unresolved V genes explain less than half of this, and the remainder is unexplained. The V and J calls and the clone size are those of that table, but D and trimming were determined from the DNA. A total of around 1.4 million clones appear in this sample, around 98.5% of them only once. The biggest ten clones account for around 0.38% of the sample.

The donors were healthy, HIV-negative adults with no recently reported acute infections or vaccinations. All donors were Caucasian adults living in Nashville, Tennessee, USA. CD4+ T cells were enriched by magnetic negative selection, after which naive cells were positively selected on CD45RA and the negative fraction was taken as the memory subset. Blood was obtained by leukapheresis, after which PBMCs were separated by Ficoll-Histopaque density gradient centrifugation and cryopreserved in liquid nitrogen vapor phase. Analytical flow cytometry was used to check the purity and quantity of every magnetically sorted T cell population. From each sorted fraction, genomic DNA was isolated and quantified by UV absorbance on a Nanodrop 2000c. A word on this clone: The specificity of this receptor is unknown. At one end, the junction sequence differs from germline, possibly due to a read error.

From a lookup of the germline V gene, CDR1 and CDR2 are SGHTA and FQGNSA. The CDR3 runs 11 amino acids, cysteine and phenylalanine included. The sequence is cut down to CDR3 DNA, 33 bases in frame from base 1. The rearranged chain carries TRBV7-2 and TRBJ2-1; TRBD2 is possibly the D segment (5 matching bases). The source is a man aged 25-45 years in good health. Sequenced material: naive CD4+ T cells sorted from blood. The cell subset or site label, as the study defines it: CD45RA+ positively selected. The DNA is TGTGCCAGCACTAGCTACGATGAGCAGTTCTTC. It translates to CASTSYDEQFF. The CDR3, completed at both ends by the reference TRBV7-2 and TRBJ2-1 genes, gives the full variable domain GAGVSQSPSNKVTEKGKDVELRCDPISGHTALYWYRQSLGQGLEFLIYFQGNSAPDKSGLPSDRFSAERTGGSVSTLTIQRTQQEDSAVYLCASTSYDEQFFGPGTRLTVL.